This TCR beta chain was profiled in a study of monozygotic twins with cystic fibrosis (dated by TCRdb to the early 2020s). About the full investigation: Barcoded libraries were prepared with approximately 16 PCR cycles from three micrograms of fragmented DNA. To assess genetic influence on V and J gene usage, the study compared TCR beta repertoires within and across 16 monozygotic twin pairs with cystic fibrosis. The cohort included ten female and six male twin pairs, mostly children and adolescents, aged roughly 2.0 to 36.4 years with a median of approximately 8.2 years. Twins were ranked among 970 or so cohort participants for weight-for-height and FEVPerc (FEV1 disease centile) at the day of blood sampling. Data for three of the twin pairs had been reported previously in another context.

TCR beta CDR3 regions were amplified by multiplex PCR with the immunoSEQ immune profiling system according to the manufacturer's instructions. Sequencing was performed on an Illumina NextSeq system. On the study's bioinformatics: Sequence data were processed on the immunoSEQ Analyzer platform, and clonality was computed as the square root of Simpson's index of productive rearrangements. V and J usage similarity was measured by Jensen-Shannon distance, and CDR3 generation probabilities were computed with OLGA. The immuneACCESS database (August 2020) and VDJdb (December 2020) were searched for shared CDR3 sequences. Drawn from immuneACCESS, this table holds only the in-frame rearrangements with V and J called that TCRdb kept. Clones are partly lost; checked studies trace under half to an unresolved V gene and leave the rest unexplained. V and J calls and clone size are as listed in that table; D and trimming were resolved from the DNA. The sample profile shows 32,000 or so clones; more than 85% of them were found once. The top ten clones comprise around 0.99% of the sample.

In the case of this clone: Its antigen remains undetermined. Base qualities were left out, and no much larger clone turns up one base away.

The twin pairs came from the European Cystic Fibrosis Twin and Sibling Study Cohort, a cohort that recruited patients from 150 to 200 CF clinics across 14 European countries. Zygosity and CFTR genotype were verified in-house, with zygosity tested by multiplex PCR of nine short tandem repeat loci. Peripheral blood was sampled from each twin, and clinical parameters were recorded on the day of blood sampling. Phenol/chloroform extraction was used to isolate genomic DNA from peripheral blood cells, and the DNA was then kept in TE buffer at 4 degrees C. From a lookup of the germline V gene (reference sequence), CDR1 and CDR2 are GTSNPN and SVGIG. The CDR3 sequence holds 14 residues, the cysteine and phenylalanine included. Only the CDR3 DNA stays, 42 bases, in frame from base 1. V gives up 0 bases and J gives up 5 bases, and the segment between their germline ends measures 13 bases. Overall results and qualifications from the work: Only a small cohort was studied, and no association of shared CDR3 numbers with age, concordance or disease severity was found. V gene usage was most similar to the co-twin in 13 of 16 pairs, and J usage was most similar to the co-twin in 8 of 16 pairs, which suggests genetic constraints. Significantly higher nucleotide-identical clonotype sharing was observed within monozygotic CF twin pairs than between unrelated CF individuals (P = 0.000026, Mann-Whitney). Simpson clonality tended to be low (median around 0.0095), which suggests a naive-dominated repertoire, although clonality was higher in the most severely affected patients.

The V gene is TRBV30 and the J gene is TRBJ1-2; the D segment cannot be called with confidence. The origin of this receptor is a girl aged 2 to 10 with cystic fibrosis. Sequenced sample: blood. The CDR3 protein sequence reads: CAWSVWAGGYGYTF. The DNA sequence is as follows: TGTGCCTGGAGTGTTTGGGCAGGAGGGTATGGCTACACCTTC.